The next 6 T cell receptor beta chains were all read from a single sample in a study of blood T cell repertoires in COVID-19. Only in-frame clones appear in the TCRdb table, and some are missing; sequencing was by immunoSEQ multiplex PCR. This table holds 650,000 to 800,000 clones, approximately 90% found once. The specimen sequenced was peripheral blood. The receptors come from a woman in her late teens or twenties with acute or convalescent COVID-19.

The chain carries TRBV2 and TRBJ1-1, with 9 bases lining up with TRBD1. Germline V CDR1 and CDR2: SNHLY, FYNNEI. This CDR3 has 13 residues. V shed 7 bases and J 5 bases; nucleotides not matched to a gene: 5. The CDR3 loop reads CASTTGGGTEAFF. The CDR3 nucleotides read TGTGCCAGCACGACAGGGGGTGGTACTGAAGCTTTCTTT.

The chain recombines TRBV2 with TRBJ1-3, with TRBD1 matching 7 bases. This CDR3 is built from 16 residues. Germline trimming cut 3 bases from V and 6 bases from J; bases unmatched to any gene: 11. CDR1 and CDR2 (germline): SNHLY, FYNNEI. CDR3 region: CASSDMTGYAENTIYF. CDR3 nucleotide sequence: TGTGCCAGCAGTGATATGACAGGGTATGCAGAAAACACCATATATTTT. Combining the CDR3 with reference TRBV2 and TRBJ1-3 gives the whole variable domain EPEVTQTPSHQVTQMGQEVILRCVPISNHLYFYWYRQILGQKVEFLVSFYNNEISEKSEIFDDQFSVERPDGSNFTLKIRSTKLEDSAMYFCASSDMTGYAENTIYFGEGSWLTVV.

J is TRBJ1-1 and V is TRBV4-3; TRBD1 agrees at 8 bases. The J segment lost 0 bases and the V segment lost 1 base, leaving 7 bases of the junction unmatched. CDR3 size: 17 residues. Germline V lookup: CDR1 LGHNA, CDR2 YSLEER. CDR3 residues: CASSQGAGGAVNTEAFF. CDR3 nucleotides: TGCGCCAGCAGCCAAGGTGCAGGGGGCGCGGTGAACACTGAAGCTTTCTTT.

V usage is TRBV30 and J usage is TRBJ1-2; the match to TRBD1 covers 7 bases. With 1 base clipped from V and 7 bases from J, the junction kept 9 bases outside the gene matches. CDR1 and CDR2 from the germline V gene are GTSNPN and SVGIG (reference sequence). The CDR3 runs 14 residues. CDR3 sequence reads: CAWSARMGQSGYTF. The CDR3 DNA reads TGTGCCTGGAGTGCCCGGATGGGACAGAGTGGCTACACCTTC.

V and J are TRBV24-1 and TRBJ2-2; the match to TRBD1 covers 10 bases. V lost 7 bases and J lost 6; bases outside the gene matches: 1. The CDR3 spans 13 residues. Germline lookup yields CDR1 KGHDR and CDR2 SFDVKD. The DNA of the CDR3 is TGTGCCACCAGCGGACAGGGGGCCGGGGAGCTGTTTTTT. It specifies CATSGQGAGELFF.

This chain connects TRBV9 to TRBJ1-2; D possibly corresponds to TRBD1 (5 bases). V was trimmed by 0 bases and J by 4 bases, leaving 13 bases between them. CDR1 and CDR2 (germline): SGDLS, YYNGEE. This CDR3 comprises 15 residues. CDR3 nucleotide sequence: TGTGCCAGCAGCGTAGATGGCAGCAGGGTCTATGGCTACACCTTC. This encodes CASSVDGSRVYGYTF.